The next 12 T cell receptor beta chains were all read from a single sample in a study of T cells in Graves' hyperthyroidism and ophthalmopathy. Researchers took RNA transcripts and amplified the TCR beta CDR3 regions from them. TCR CDR3 regions were first amplified by RT-PCR with HTBI primers. A single record per CDR3 protein comes from TCRdb applying MiXCR to the multiplex PCR reads. Of some 700,000 distinct CDR3 sequences listed, approximately 15% are singletons. The sequencing sample was made of blood. The receptor source for this set is a man aged 50 or older with Graves' hyperthyroidism.

This clonotype was recorded many times. The rearrangement joins TRBV12-3 or TRBV12-4 to TRBJ2-5; perhaps D is TRBD1 or TRBD2 (7 bases each). The V and J ends lost 6 bases and 5 bases respectively, with 19 bases between them. This CDR3 has 15 amino acids. Written as DNA, the CDR3 is TGTGCCAGCAGGGCCGACAGGGAGGGTTACGAGACCCAGTACTTC. Residues: CASRADREGYETQYF.

This clonotype showed up many times. The V call is TRBV11-2, the J call TRBJ2-7; 7 positions match TRBD1. The CDR3 runs 15 residues. The V segment lost 7 bases and the J segment 2 bases; nucleotides outside the gene matches: 11. In germline, CDR1 is SGHAT, CDR2 FQNNGV. This chain's CDR3 is CASNEGGAWAYEQYF. The CDR3 nucleotides are TGTGCCAGCAATGAAGGGGGCGCTTGGGCCTACGAGCAGTACTTC. Together with reference TRBV11-2 and TRBJ2-7, the CDR3 gives the full variable domain: EAGVAQSPRYKIIEKRQSVAFWCNPISGHATLYWYQQILGQGPKLLIQFQNNGVVDDSQLPKDRFSAERLKGVDSTLKIQPAKLEDSAVYLCASNEGGAWAYEQYFGPGTRLTVT.

This clonotype was observed many times. This chain connects TRBV18 to TRBJ2-7; TRBD2 matches at 7 bases. The CDR3 loop spans 13 amino acids. Germline CDR1 KGHSH, CDR2 LQKENI. Trimming took 2 bases from V and 3 from J; bases not matched to a gene: 1. The CDR3 DNA sequence: TGTGCCAGCTCACCAGCGGGGGACTACGAGCAGTACTTC. Residues: CASSPAGDYEQYF.

The chain combines TRBV29-1 with TRBJ1-2; D is uncertain. Trimming stripped 3 bases from V and 2 bases from J, with 4 bases between. Germline V CDR1 and CDR2: SQVTM, ANQGSEA. The CDR3 has 11 residues. This CDR3 is CSVEVNYGYTF. The CDR3 DNA reads TGCAGCGTTGAGGTCAACTATGGCTACACCTTC.

The rearrangement joins TRBV3-1 to TRBJ1-1; D uncertain. The V gene lost 0 bases and the J gene lost 7 bases, with 15 bases spanning the gap. Germline CDR1 reads LGHDT; CDR2 reads YNNKEL (reference sequence). CDR3 length: 15 residues. CDR3 coding DNA: TGTGCCAGCAGCCAAGATTTGGGGAAAGCATATGAAGCTTTCTTT. It translates to CASSQDLGKAYEAFF.

This clonotype showed up just a few times. The chain uses TRBV27 and TRBJ1-1; 7 bases agree with TRBD1. The germline V gene encodes CDR1 MNHEY and CDR2 SMNVEV (reference sequence). The CDR3 runs to 16 residues. V was clipped by 5 bases and J by 1 base; unmatched bases: 10. In nucleotides, the CDR3 is TGTGCCAGCAGTCCACTCTGGGGGGACAGGAACACTGAAGCTTTCTTT. Translating it yields CASSPLWGDRNTEAFF.

This clonotype was recorded at least ten times. The chain carries TRBV7-2 and TRBJ2-7; D is perhaps TRBD2 (5 bases). Germline lookup yields CDR1 SGHTA and CDR2 FQGNSA. V was cut by 1 base and J by 0 bases, with 7 bases left in between. There are 14 residues in the CDR3. CDR3 residues: CASSLESGSYEQYF. CDR3 nucleotides: TGTGCCAGCAGCTTAGAAAGCGGCTCCTACGAGCAGTACTTC. Filled out from reference TRBV7-2 and TRBJ2-7, the complete variable domain reads GAGVSQSPSNKVTEKGKDVELRCDPISGHTALYWYRQSLGQGLEFLIYFQGNSAPDKSGLPSDRFSAERTGGSVSTLTIQRTQQEDSAVYLCASSLESGSYEQYFGPGTRLTVT.

Many counts were recorded for this clonotype. V and J are TRBV28 and TRBJ1-1; 10 bases are a match to TRBD1. This CDR3 contains 15 residues. Germline V gene data show CDR1 as MDHEN and CDR2 as SYDVKM. V shed 6 bases and J 6 bases; nucleotides not matched to a gene: 10. The CDR3 nucleotides read TGTGCCAGCAGCAAAACCGGACAGGGGGTGGCTGAAGCTTTCTTT. It is translated as CASSKTGQGVAEAFF.

This clonotype occurred a few times. The chain is built from TRBV3-1 and TRBJ2-2, with TRBD2 matching over 13 bases. CDR1 and CDR2 from the germline V gene are LGHDT and YNNKEL (reference sequence). J lost 5 bases, V lost 6 bases, and 9 bases had no gene match. This CDR3 is 17 amino acids long. The CDR3 loop is CASRGGLAGAGTGELFF. CDR3 sequence (DNA): TGTGCCAGCAGAGGAGGACTAGCGGGAGCGGGGACCGGGGAGCTGTTTTTT. The entire variable domain, with the rest obtained from reference TRBV3-1 and TRBJ2-2, is as follows: DTAVSQTPKYLVTQMGNDKSIKCEQNLGHDTMYWYKQDSKKFLKIMFSYNNKELIINETVPNRFSPKSPDKAHLNLHINSLELGDSAVYFCASRGGLAGAGTGELFFGEGSRLTVL.

This clonotype was counted between two and nine times. This chain joins TRBV9 and TRBJ1-5, with D perhaps matching TRBD1 (5 bases). Trimming removed 4 bases from V and 3 bases from J, with 14 bases in between. Germline loops: CDR1 SGDLS, CDR2 YYNGEE. CDR3 length equals 15 residues. DNA for the CDR3: TGTGCCAGCAGCACGAGCGCGGGACCCAATCAGCCCCAGCATTTT. Encoded protein: CASSTSAGPNQPQHF.

This clonotype was observed at least ten times. J is TRBJ2-7 and V is TRBV12-3 or TRBV12-4; D might be TRBD2 (6 bases). The CDR3 is 16 amino acids. V was pared by 4 bases and J by 0 bases, with 16 bases between. In DNA form, the CDR3 reads TGTGCCAGCAGTTCGGGACTTTCTAGAGGCTCCTACGAGCAGTACTTC. This gives the protein CASSSGLSRGSYEQYF.

This clonotype was found many times. The rearrangement uses TRBV6-1 and TRBJ1-1; D remains ambiguous. Germline-derived CDR1 and CDR2 are MNHNS and SASEGT. The CDR3 has 13 amino acids. Trimming removed 5 bases from V and 3 bases from J, with 10 bases in between. CDR3 in DNA: TGTGCCAGCAGTTTGAGGGTGTACACTGAAGCTTTCTTT. It codes for CASSLRVYTEAFF.